This T cell receptor (beta chain) is drawn from a study of blood T cell repertoires in COVID-19. Overall study context: There were acute and convalescent COVID-19 samples, and they came from the United States, Italy and Spain. PBMCs, B-cell-depleted T cells, or T cells were the source of the cDNA or gDNA that made up the material.

Authors' analysis steps: Nucleated cell counts were estimated from reference gene primer amplification. TCRdb's copy holds only in-frame clones and misses some; the assay was immunoSEQ multiplex PCR. Clone size and V and J calls were adopted from that table, with D and trimming inferred from the DNA. Among 200,000 to 300,000 clones listed, roughly 76% were seen once. Seattle patients were enrolled during active infection and followed longitudinally. CDR3 length: 13 amino acids. In germline, CDR1 is SQVTM, CDR2 ANQGSEA. Deletions cut 5 bases from V and 7 bases from J, with 15 bases between. This clone was observed a single time.

V usage is TRBV29-1 and J usage is TRBJ1-5, with TRBD1 as a possible D gene (5 bases). Specimen: peripheral blood. The sequence was obtained from a woman of 80 years or more with COVID-19, enrolled during active disease. The CDR3 DNA reads TGCAGCGTTAAGGAGGGTAGGGGCCAGCCCCAGCATTTT. The encoded protein is CSVKEGRGQPQHF. Full variable domain (rest looked up from reference TRBV29-1 and TRBJ1-5): SAVISQKPSRDICQRGTSLTIQCQVDSQVTMMFWYRQQPGQSLTLIATANQGSEATYESGFVIDKFPISRPNLTFSTLTVSNMSPEDSSIYLCSVKEGRGQPQHFGDGTRLSIL.